The 29 T cell receptor beta chains reported below all come from one sample, sequenced in a study of blood T cell repertoires in COVID-19. Using immunoSEQ multiplex PCR, the repertoire was profiled, and TCRdb retains in-frame clones only, with some absent. The sample lists around 250,000 clones, about 87% seen once, with 8% to 9.5% in the top ten. The sample comprised peripheral blood. These receptor sequences come from a human donor in a cohort sampled during active COVID-19.

The rearrangement joins TRBV21-1 to TRBJ2-3; no DNA check was done on the table's D call, TRBD2. TRBV21-1 is listed as a pseudogene. This CDR3 contains 19 residues. Here the CDR3 reads CASSLRARTSLPLTDTQYF. As DNA, the CDR3 is TGTGCCAGCAGCTTGAGGGCCAGGACTAGCCTTCCCCTCACAGATACGCAGTATTTT.

The chain links TRBV28 to TRBJ1-2; the match to TRBD1 covers 11 bases. Trimming took 5 bases from V and 4 from J; bases not matched to a gene: 6. The CDR3 is 15 residues long. The germline CDR1 and CDR2 sequences are MDHEN and SYDVKM. The CDR3 region has the DNA TGTGCCAGCAGTCCCGGGGACAGGGGGACCTATGGCTACACCTTC. The encoded protein is CASSPGDRGTYGYTF.

This clone was seen once. This chain connects TRBV9 to TRBJ1-3, with 7 bases that match TRBD1. With 4 bases clipped from V and 1 base from J, the junction kept 5 bases outside the gene matches. This CDR3 spans 15 amino acids. CDR1 and CDR2 from the germline V gene are SGDLS and YYNGEE. In DNA, the CDR3 is TGTGCCAGCAGCTCATCGACAGGGTCTGGAAACACCATATATTTT. This codes for CASSSSTGSGNTIYF.

This clone showed up many times. As DNA, the CDR3 is TGTGCCACCAAGACCAGGGCTAACTATGGCTACACCTTC. This codes for CATKTRANYGYTF. This chain joins TRBV27 and TRBJ1-2; TRBD1 is a possible D gene (5 bases). CDR1 and CDR2 from the germline V gene are MNHEY and SMNVEV (reference sequence). V was cut by 10 bases and J by 0 bases, with 12 bases left in between. CDR3 length: 13 residues.

The chain links TRBV5-1 to TRBJ1-1, with 7 bases fitting TRBD1. Losses at the gene ends were 0 bases for V and 3 bases for J; bases not matched to a gene: 5. The V gene's germline CDR1 is SGHRS and CDR2 YFSETQ. This CDR3 comprises 15 residues. CDR3 sequence reads: CASSLGGTEDTEAFF. The CDR3 DNA follows: TGCGCCAGCAGCTTGGGAGGGACAGAGGACACTGAAGCTTTCTTT.

The chain joins TRBV11-2 to TRBJ1-2; D might be TRBD1 (5 bases). The V and J ends lost 5 bases and 0 bases respectively, with 13 bases between them. The CDR3 sequence is 15 residues long. Germline V lookup: CDR1 SGHAT, CDR2 FQNNGV. The CDR3 here is CASSLGAASNYGYTF. The CDR3 coding sequence is TGTGCCAGCAGCCTTGGGGCGGCTTCTAACTATGGCTACACCTTC. The whole variable domain, filled in from reference TRBV11-2 and TRBJ1-2, reads EAGVAQSPRYKIIEKRQSVAFWCNPISGHATLYWYQQILGQGPKLLIQFQNNGVVDDSQLPKDRFSAERLKGVDSTLKIQPAKLEDSAVYLCASSLGAASNYGYTFGSGTRLTVV.

This clone was counted once. The chain employs TRBV9 and TRBJ2-7, with D possibly TRBD2 on 7 matching bases. Trimming shortened V by 0 bases and J by 2 bases, and 9 bases separated the two germline ends. The germline V gene has CDR1 SGDLS and CDR2 YYNGEE. This CDR3 contains 14 residues. CDR3 coding DNA: TGTGCCAGCAGCGTAGGGGGGGGCCCCTACGAGCAGTACTTC. It encodes CASSVGGGPYEQYF. Drawing the rest from reference TRBV9 and TRBJ2-7, the complete variable domain is DSGVTQTPKHLITATGQRVTLRCSPRSGDLSVYWYQQSLDQGLQFLIQYYNGEERAKGNILERFSAQQFPDLHSELNLSSLELGDSALYFCASSVGGGPYEQYFGPGTRLTVT.

This clone came up a few times. The J gene is TRBJ1-6, the V gene TRBV5-5, with D possibly TRBD1 on 6 matching bases. CDR1 SGHKS and CDR2 YYEKEE come from the germline V gene (reference sequence). The CDR3 is 17 residues long. Trimming shortened V by 5 bases and J by 7 bases, and 22 bases separated the two germline ends. CDR3 nucleotide sequence: TGTGCCAGCAGTCTCGTGGAGGGCGGGGGGCGGAATTCACCCCTCCACTTT. This sequence encodes CASSLVEGGGRNSPLHF.

The genes are TRBV3-1 (or the pseudogene TRBV3-2) and TRBJ2-1, with TRBD2 matching 13 bases. The germline CDR1 and CDR2 sequences are LGHDT and YNNKEL (reference sequence). The V gene end was trimmed by 0 bases and the J gene end by 10 bases; junction bases not matched to a gene: 9. The CDR3 sequence is 17 residues long. CDR3 in DNA: TGTGCCAGCAGCCAAGATATGACTAGCGGGGGGTATGGGGAGCAGTTCTTC. Translated, it gives CASSQDMTSGGYGEQFF.

The chain carries TRBV7-2 and TRBJ1-5, with D perhaps TRBD1 (5 bases). Germline V gene lookup returns CDR1 SGHTA and CDR2 FQGNSA. Trimming removed 0 bases at V and 4 bases at J, with 7 bases between. CDR3 length: 14 amino acids. The CDR3 DNA sequence: TGTGCCAGCAGCTTAGCGGGGGGAAATCAGCCCCAGCATTTT. Amino acids: CASSLAGGNQPQHF.

This chain uses TRBV6-5 with TRBJ1-2, with 8 positions matching TRBD1. V shed 0 bases and J 2 bases; nucleotides not matched to a gene: 2. CDR3 length equals 15 residues. Germline V gene lookup returns CDR1 MNHEY and CDR2 SVGAGI. The CDR3 region is CASSYSRDRNYGYTF. Here the CDR3 DNA reads TGTGCCAGCAGTTACTCGAGGGACAGGAACTATGGCTACACCTTC.

V and J are TRBV29-1 and TRBJ1-1; D is uncertain. The germline V gene encodes CDR1 SQVTM and CDR2 ANQGSEA. The CDR3 sequence is 13 residues long. The V end lost 6 bases, the J end lost 4 bases, and 15 bases lay between the germline ends. The CDR3 DNA is TGCAGCGTCGCAGGTAACCTGGCCACTGAAGCTTTCTTT. Its protein product is CSVAGNLATEAFF.

This chain joins TRBV7-2 and TRBJ2-1; tentatively, D is TRBD2 (6 bases). The V gene lost 3 bases and the J gene lost 4 bases, with 16 bases spanning the gap. CDR3 length: 16 amino acids. Germline V lookup: CDR1 SGHTA, CDR2 FQGNSA. The CDR3 sequence is CASSLGILAGYNEQFF. DNA of the CDR3: TGTGCCAGCAGCTTGGGTATCTTGGCGGGGTACAATGAGCAGTTCTTC.

CDR3 loop: CASSLSGGGYGYTF. The CDR3 bases are TGTGCCAGCAGTTTATCGGGCGGGGGTTATGGCTACACCTTC. The gene calls are TRBV27 and TRBJ1-2; D possibly corresponds to TRBD1 (5 bases). Germline CDR1 is MNHEY and CDR2 is SMNVEV (reference sequence). This CDR3 region has 14 residues. The V end lost 0 bases, the J end lost 5 bases, and 10 bases lay between the germline ends.

The gene calls are TRBV11-3 and TRBJ2-3; TRBD1 is a possible D gene (5 bases). Looked up from germline, CDR1 is SGHNT and CDR2 is YENEEA. This CDR3 has 17 residues. The ends were cut back, 1 base at V and 4 bases at J, with 18 bases in the middle. The CDR3 reads CASSLADVFRGADTQYF. The CDR3 DNA follows: TGTGCCAGCAGCTTAGCCGATGTATTTAGGGGTGCAGATACGCAGTATTTT.

The rearrangement links TRBV10-1 to TRBJ1-1; weak D call: TRBD1 (5 bases). CDR3 length equals 13 residues. Trimming cost V 7 bases and J 1 base, with 10 bases left between them. The germline CDR1 and CDR2 sequences are WNHNN and SYGVQD (reference sequence). CDR3: CASKKTENTEAFF. As DNA, the CDR3 is TGCGCCAGCAAGAAGACAGAGAACACTGAAGCTTTCTTT.

The chain uses TRBV5-1 and TRBJ1-2; D perhaps matches TRBD1 (6 bases). CDR3 length: 15 amino acids. Deletions cut 4 bases from V and 2 bases from J, with 15 bases between. Per germline, CDR1 SGHRS and CDR2 YFSETQ. The CDR3 region has the DNA TGCGCCAGCAGCCCAAGCGGGGGCACGAACTATGGCTACACCTTC. Translating gives CASSPSGGTNYGYTF. Full variable domain (remainder filled in from reference TRBV5-1 and TRBJ1-2): KAGVTQTPRYLIKTRGQQVTLSCSPISGHRSVSWYQQTPGQGLQFLFEYFSETQRNKGNFPGRFSGRQFSNSRSEMNVSTLELGDSALYLCASSPSGGTNYGYTFGSGTRLTVV.

The J gene is TRBJ2-3, the V gene TRBV5-1, with 10 positions matching TRBD1. Losses at the gene ends were 0 bases for V and 0 bases for J; bases not matched to a gene: 4. Germline V gene sequence: CDR1 SGHRS, CDR2 YFSETQ. The CDR3 runs to 17 residues. In nucleotides, the CDR3 is TGCGCCAGCAGCTTGGGACAGGGGGCCGGTAGCACAGATACGCAGTATTTT. Its protein is CASSLGQGAGSTDTQYF.

This sequence joins TRBV28 and TRBJ1-3; no clear D. The CDR3 spans 14 residues. The germline gives CDR1 MDHEN, CDR2 SYDVKM. Between the trimmed V and J ends, which lost 6 bases and 4 bases, there was a span of 13 bases. CDR3 amino acids: CASSHYASGNTIYF. The DNA for the CDR3 is TGTGCCAGCAGCCACTATGCCTCCGGAAACACCATATATTTT.

The DNA for the CDR3 is TGCGCCAGCAGCTCCCTAGGGGGTCTCGATCAGCCCCAGCATTTT. Its translation: CASSSLGGLDQPQHF. The rearrangement uses TRBV5-1 and TRBJ1-5; tentative D call: TRBD1 (6 bases). V was clipped by 3 bases and J by 5 bases, with 15 bases between them. Germline values: CDR1 SGHRS, CDR2 YFSETQ. The CDR3 totals 15 residues.

This clone has only one observation. The chain links TRBV28 to TRBJ1-1; no firm D call. In germline, CDR1 is MDHEN, CDR2 SYDVKM. V lost 1 base and J 3 bases, leaving 18 bases between the germline ends. CDR3 length: 17 residues. Here the CDR3 DNA reads TGTGCCAGCAGTTTATACCTTCGGACGGACGGGGACACTGAAGCTTTCTTT. Translated, it gives CASSLYLRTDGDTEAFF.

The chain combines TRBV16 with TRBJ2-5, with 7 bases identical to TRBD2. This CDR3 has 13 residues. J gave up 5 bases and V 2 bases, and 2 bases lay outside the gene matches. CDR1 and CDR2 (germline): KGHSY, FQNENV. The CDR3 loop is CASSQQGGETQYF. In DNA form, the CDR3 reads TGTGCCAGCAGCCAACAGGGAGGGGAGACCCAGTACTTC.

This rearrangement joins TRBV10-3 to TRBJ1-4; the D gene is possibly TRBD1 (5 bases). The CDR3 extends over 14 amino acids. V was clipped by 3 bases and J by 8 bases, with 13 bases between them. The germline V gene has CDR1 ENHRY and CDR2 SYGVKD. CDR3 bases: TGTGCCATCAGTGAAGGAAGGGGTGGAGAAAAACTGTTTTTT. Translated: CAISEGRGGEKLFF.

This clone was detected a few times. The rearrangement joins TRBV29-1 to TRBJ2-1; D remains ambiguous. The CDR3 is 10 residues long. Trimming stripped 6 bases from V and 7 bases from J, with 7 bases between. Germline V lookup: CDR1 SQVTM, CDR2 ANQGSEA. The CDR3 spells CSVARNEQFF. CDR3 sequence (DNA): TGCAGCGTAGCCCGGAATGAGCAGTTCTTC.

This chain uses TRBV3-1 (or the pseudogene TRBV3-2) with TRBJ2-7; the match to TRBD1 covers 7 bases. This CDR3 region has 13 residues. V gave up 5 bases and J gave up 1 base; unmatched junction bases: 2. Germline V lookup: CDR1 LGHDT, CDR2 YNNKEL (reference sequence). The CDR3 protein is CASSYRGSYEQYF. CDR3 nucleotides: TGTGCCAGCAGCTACAGGGGATCCTACGAGCAGTACTTC.

The CDR3 is CASSLGWNVGASNEKLFF. The CDR3 nucleotides are TGTGCCAGCAGCTTGGGGTGGAATGTGGGCGCCAGTAATGAAAAACTGTTTTTT. The V gene is TRBV5-6, the J gene TRBJ1-4; no clear D. The CDR3 has 18 residues. The V end was cut by 0 bases, the J end by 4 bases, with 19 bases between. The V gene's germline CDR1 is SGHDT and CDR2 YYEEEE.

This clone was observed once. The gene calls are TRBV21-1 and TRBJ1-1. TRBV21-1 is a listed pseudogene. The CDR3 loop spans 12 amino acids. The CDR3: CASRNRNTEAFF. The CDR3 DNA is TGTGCCAGCAGGAATAGGAACACTGAAGCTTTCTTT.

The V and J genes are TRBV5-1 and TRBJ2-5, with 12 positions matching TRBD1. CDR1 SGHRS and CDR2 YFSETQ come from the germline V gene. J gave up 6 bases and V 1 base, and 7 bases lay outside the gene matches. The CDR3 is 16 amino acids. The CDR3 region has the DNA TGCGCCAGCAGCTTGAGTGGGACAGGGGGCACGCAGACCCAGTACTTC. This encodes CASSLSGTGGTQTQYF.

The gene calls are TRBV11-2 and TRBJ1-2; D possibly corresponds to TRBD1 (6 bases). CDR1 and CDR2 from the germline V gene are SGHAT and FQNNGV. The V end lost 2 bases, the J end lost 4 bases, and 14 bases lay between the germline ends. CDR3 size: 15 residues. The chain's CDR3 is CASSLKGERGYGYTF. The CDR3 bases are TGTGCCAGCAGCTTAAAGGGGGAGAGGGGCTATGGCTACACCTTC.